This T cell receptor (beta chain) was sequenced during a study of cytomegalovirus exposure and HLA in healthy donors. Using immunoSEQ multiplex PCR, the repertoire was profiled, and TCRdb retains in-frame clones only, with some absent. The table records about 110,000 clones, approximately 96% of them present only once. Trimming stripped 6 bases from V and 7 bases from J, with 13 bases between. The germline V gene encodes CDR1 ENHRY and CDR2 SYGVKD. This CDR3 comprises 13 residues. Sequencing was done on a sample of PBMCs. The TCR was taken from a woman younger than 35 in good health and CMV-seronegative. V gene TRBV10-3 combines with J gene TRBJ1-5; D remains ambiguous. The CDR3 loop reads CAISRESGQPQHF. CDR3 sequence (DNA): TGTGCCATCAGCCGGGAGTCTGGCCAGCCCCAGCATTTT.